This T cell receptor beta chain is drawn from a study of blood T cell repertoires in COVID-19. Study-wide background: Italy, Spain and the United States were the sources of the convalescent and acute COVID-19 samples. The analysed material was cDNA or gDNA that came from T cells, B-cell-depleted T cells, or PBMCs.

V shed 5 bases and J 8 bases; nucleotides not matched to a gene: 7. The CDR3 spans 15 residues. Germline loops: CDR1 LGHNA, CDR2 YNFKEQ. Study processing details: Estimated nucleated cell counts came from reference gene primer amplification. Clones were read by immunoSEQ multiplex PCR, and TCRdb kept only the in-frame ones, dropping some. From that table come the V and J calls and clone size; the DNA was used to work out D and trimming. The table lists under 95,000 clones, 83% of them singletons, with 25% to 35% in the top ten. The sequence came from an elderly woman with acute or convalescent COVID-19. The specimen sequenced was peripheral blood. The genes are TRBV4-2 and TRBJ1-6; TRBD1 matches at 9 bases. CDR3 residues: CASSGGQGKHSPLHF. The CDR3 DNA sequence: TGTGCCAGCAGCGGGGGACAGGGCAAACATTCACCCCTCCACTTT.